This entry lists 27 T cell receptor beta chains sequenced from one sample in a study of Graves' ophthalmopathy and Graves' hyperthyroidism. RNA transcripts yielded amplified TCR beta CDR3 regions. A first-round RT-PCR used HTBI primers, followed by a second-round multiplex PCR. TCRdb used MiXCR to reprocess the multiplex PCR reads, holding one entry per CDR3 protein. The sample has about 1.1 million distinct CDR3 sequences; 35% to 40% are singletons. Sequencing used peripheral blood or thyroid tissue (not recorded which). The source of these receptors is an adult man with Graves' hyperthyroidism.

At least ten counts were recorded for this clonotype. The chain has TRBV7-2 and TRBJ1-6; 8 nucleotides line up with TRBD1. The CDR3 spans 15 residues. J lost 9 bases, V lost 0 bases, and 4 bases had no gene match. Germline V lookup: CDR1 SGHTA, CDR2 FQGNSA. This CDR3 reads CASSLAETGVSPLHF. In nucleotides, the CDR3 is TGTGCCAGCAGCTTAGCAGAGACAGGGGTTTCACCCCTCCACTTT.

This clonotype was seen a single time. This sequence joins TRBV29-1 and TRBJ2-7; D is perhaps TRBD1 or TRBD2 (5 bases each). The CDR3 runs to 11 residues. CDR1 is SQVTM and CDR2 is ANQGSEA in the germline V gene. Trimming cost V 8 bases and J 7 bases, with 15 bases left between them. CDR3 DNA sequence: TGCAGCCCCCGGGACCGGCTGGAGCAGTACTTC. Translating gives CSPRDRLEQYF.

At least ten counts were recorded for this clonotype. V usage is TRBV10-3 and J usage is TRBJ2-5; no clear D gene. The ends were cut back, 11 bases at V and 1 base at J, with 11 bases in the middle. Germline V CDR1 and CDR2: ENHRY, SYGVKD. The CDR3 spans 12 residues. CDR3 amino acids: CAVGPGQETQYF. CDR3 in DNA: TGTGCCGTAGGACCAGGCCAAGAGACCCAGTACTTC.

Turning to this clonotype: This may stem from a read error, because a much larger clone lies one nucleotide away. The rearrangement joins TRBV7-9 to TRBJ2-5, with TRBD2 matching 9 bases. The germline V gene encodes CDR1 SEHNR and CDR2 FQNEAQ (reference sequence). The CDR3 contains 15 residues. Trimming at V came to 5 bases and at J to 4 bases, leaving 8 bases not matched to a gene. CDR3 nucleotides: TGTGCCAGCAGCCCGATAGCGGGAGTAGGAGAGACCCAGTACTTC. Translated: CASSPIAGVGETQYF.

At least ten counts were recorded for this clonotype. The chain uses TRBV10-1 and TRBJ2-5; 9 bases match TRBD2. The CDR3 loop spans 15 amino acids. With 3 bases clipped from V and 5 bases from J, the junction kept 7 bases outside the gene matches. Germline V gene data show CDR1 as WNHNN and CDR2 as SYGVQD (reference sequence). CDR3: CASSDTAGGFETQYF. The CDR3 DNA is TGCGCCAGCAGTGATACAGCGGGGGGCTTTGAGACCCAGTACTTC.

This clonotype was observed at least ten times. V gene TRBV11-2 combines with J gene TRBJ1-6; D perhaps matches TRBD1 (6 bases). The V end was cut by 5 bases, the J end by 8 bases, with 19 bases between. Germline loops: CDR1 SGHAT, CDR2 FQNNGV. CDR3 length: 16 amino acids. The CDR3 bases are TGTGCCAGCAGCCGATTCGTAGGGGGGGAGGATTCACCCCTCCACTTT. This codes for CASSRFVGGEDSPLHF.

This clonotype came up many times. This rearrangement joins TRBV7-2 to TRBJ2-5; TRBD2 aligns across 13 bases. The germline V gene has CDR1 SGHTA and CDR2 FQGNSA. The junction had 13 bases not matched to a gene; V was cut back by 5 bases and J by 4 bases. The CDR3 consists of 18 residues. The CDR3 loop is CASSVTSGGALPRETQYF. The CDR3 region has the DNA TGTGCCAGCAGCGTAACTAGCGGGGGGGCCCTTCCACGAGAGACCCAGTACTTC. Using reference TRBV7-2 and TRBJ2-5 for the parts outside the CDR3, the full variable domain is GAGVSQSPSNKVTEKGKDVELRCDPISGHTALYWYRQSLGQGLEFLIYFQGNSAPDKSGLPSDRFSAERTGGSVSTLTIQRTQQEDSAVYLCASSVTSGGALPRETQYFGPGTRLLVL.

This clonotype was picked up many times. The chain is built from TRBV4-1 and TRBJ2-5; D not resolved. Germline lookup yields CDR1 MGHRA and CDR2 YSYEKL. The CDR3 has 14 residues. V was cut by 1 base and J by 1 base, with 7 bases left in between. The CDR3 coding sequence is TGCGCCAGCAGCCAAGTGACAAGCCAAGAGACCCAGTACTTC. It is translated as CASSQVTSQETQYF.

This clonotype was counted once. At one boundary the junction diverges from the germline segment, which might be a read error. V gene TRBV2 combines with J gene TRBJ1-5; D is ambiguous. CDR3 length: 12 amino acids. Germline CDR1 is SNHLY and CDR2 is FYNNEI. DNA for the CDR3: TGTACCAGCGATCCGAATTATCAGCCCCAGCATTTT. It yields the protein CTSDPNYQPQHF.

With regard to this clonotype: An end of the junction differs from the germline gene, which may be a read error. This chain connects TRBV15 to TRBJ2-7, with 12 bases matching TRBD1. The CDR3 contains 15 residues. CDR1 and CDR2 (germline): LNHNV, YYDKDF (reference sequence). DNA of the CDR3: TGTGCCGCCAGCAGCCACCCGGGACAGGGGGCCGAGCAGTACTTC. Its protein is CAASSHPGQGAEQYF.

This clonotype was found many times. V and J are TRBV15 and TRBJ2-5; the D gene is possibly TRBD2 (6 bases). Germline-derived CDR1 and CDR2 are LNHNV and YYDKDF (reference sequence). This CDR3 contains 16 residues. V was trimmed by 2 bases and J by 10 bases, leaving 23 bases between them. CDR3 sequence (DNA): TGTGCCACCAGCAGAACCCGGGACTCGACGCCCGGGGTCCAGTACTTC. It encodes CATSRTRDSTPGVQYF. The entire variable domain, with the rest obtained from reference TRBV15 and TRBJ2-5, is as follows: DAMVIQNPRYQVTQFGKPVTLSCSQTLNHNVMYWYQQKSSQAPKLLFHYYDKDFNNEADTPDNFQSRRPNTSFCFLDIRSPGLGDTAMYLCATSRTRDSTPGVQYFGPGTRLLVL.

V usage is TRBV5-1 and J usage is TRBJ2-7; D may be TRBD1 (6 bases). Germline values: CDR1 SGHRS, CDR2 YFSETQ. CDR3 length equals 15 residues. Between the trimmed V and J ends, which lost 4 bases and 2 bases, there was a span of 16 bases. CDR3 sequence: CASSITTGDPYEQYF. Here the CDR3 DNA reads TGCGCCAGCAGCATAACGACAGGAGACCCCTACGAGCAGTACTTC. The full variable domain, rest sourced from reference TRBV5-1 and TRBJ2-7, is KAGVTQTPRYLIKTRGQQVTLSCSPISGHRSVSWYQQTPGQGLQFLFEYFSETQRNKGNFPGRFSGRQFSNSRSEMNVSTLELGDSALYLCASSITTGDPYEQYFGPGTRLTVT.

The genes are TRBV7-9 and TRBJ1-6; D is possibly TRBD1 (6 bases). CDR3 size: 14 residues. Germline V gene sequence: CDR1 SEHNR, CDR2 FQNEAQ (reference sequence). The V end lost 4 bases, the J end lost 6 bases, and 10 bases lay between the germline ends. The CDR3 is CASSSRDINSPLHF. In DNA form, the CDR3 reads TGTGCCAGCAGCTCCCGGGACATTAATTCACCCCTCCACTTT.

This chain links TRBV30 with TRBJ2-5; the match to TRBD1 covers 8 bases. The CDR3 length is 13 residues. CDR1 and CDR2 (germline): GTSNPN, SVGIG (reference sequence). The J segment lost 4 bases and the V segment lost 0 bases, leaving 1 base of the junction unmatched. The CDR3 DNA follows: TGTGCCTGGAGTGTACAGGGGGGAGAGACCCAGTACTTC. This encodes CAWSVQGGETQYF.

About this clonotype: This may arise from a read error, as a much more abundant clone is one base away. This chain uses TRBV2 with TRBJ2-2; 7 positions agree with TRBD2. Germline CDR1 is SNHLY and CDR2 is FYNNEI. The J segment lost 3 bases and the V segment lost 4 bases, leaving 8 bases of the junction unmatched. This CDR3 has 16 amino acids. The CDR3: CASSVGLGRDTGELFF. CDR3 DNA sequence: TGTGCCAGCAGTGTAGGTCTGGGGAGGGACACCGGGGAGCTGTTTTTT.

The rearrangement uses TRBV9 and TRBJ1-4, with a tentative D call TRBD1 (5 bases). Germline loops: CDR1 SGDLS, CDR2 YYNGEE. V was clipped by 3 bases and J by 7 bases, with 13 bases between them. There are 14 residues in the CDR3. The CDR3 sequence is CASSASGEAEKLFF. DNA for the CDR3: TGTGCCAGCAGCGCCTCGGGGGAGGCTGAAAAACTGTTTTTT.

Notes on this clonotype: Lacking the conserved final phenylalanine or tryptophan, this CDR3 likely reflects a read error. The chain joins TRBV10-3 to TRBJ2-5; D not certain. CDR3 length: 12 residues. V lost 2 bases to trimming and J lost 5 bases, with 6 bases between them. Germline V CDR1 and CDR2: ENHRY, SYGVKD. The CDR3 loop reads CAISEGAETQYV. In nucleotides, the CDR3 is TGTGCCATCAGTGAGGGAGCTGAGACCCAGTACGTC.

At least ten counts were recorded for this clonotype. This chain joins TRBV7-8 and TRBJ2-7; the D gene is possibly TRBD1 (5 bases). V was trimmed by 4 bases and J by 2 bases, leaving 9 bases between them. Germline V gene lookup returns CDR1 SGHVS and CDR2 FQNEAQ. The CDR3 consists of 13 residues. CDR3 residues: CASSYRNTYEQYF. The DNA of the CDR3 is TGTGCCAGCAGCTACAGGAATACCTACGAGCAGTACTTC.

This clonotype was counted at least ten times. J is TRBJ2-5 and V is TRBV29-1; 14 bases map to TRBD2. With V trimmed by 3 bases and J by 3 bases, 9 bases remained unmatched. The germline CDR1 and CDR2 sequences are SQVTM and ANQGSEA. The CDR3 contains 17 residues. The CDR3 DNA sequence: TGCAGCGTTGAGTGGACTAGCGGGAGGTCGGGGAAAGAGACCCAGTACTTC. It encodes CSVEWTSGRSGKETQYF.

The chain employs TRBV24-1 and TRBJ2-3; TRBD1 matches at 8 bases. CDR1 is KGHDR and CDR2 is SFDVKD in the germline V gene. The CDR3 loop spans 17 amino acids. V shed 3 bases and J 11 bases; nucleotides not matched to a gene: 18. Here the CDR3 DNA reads TGTGCCACCAGTGATGTCGACCGGACAGGGTTAGGGGATGAGCAGTATTTT. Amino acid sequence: CATSDVDRTGLGDEQYF.

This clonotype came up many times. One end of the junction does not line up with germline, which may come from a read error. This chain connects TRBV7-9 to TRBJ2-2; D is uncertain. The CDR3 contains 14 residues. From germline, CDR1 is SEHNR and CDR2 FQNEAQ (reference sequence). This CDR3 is CASSLKSNTGELFF. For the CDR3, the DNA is TGCGCCAGCAGCTTGAAGTCCAACACCGGGGAGCTGTTTTTT.

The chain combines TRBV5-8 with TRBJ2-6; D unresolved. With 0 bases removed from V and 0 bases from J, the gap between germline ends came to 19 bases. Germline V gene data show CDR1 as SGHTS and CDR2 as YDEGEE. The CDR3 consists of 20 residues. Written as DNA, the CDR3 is TGTGCCAGCAGCTTGGCAATTCGGCGCGGCGAGGCCTCTGGGGCCAACGTCCTGACTTTC. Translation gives CASSLAIRRGEASGANVLTF.

CDR3 amino acids: CASSLYAGSGQNEQFF. DNA of the CDR3: TGTGCCAGCAGCTTATATGCGGGGTCTGGCCAAAATGAGCAGTTCTTC. The chain is built from TRBV11-2 and TRBJ2-7; perhaps TRBD2 as D (6 bases). The J call may be incorrect, as the DNA end agrees better with TRBJ2-1. In germline, CDR1 is SGHAT, CDR2 FQNNGV. CDR3 length: 16 residues.

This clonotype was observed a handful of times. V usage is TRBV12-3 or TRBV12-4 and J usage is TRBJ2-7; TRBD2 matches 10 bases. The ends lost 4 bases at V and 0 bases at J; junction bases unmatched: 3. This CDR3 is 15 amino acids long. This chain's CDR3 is CASSSQRGGSYEQYF. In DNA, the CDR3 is TGTGCCAGCAGTTCCCAGCGGGGGGGCTCCTACGAGCAGTACTTC.

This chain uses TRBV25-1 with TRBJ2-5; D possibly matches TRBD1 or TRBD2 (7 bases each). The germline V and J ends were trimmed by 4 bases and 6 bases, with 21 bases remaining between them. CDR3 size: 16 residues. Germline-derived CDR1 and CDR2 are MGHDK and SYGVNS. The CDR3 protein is CASSGPSGGGAKTQYF. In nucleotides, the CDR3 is TGTGCCAGCAGTGGCCCCTCAGGGGGAGGGGCGAAGACCCAGTACTTC.

The DNA for the CDR3 is TGTGCCAGCAGTGAATCGAACAGCCATAATCAGCCCCAGCATTTT. Amino acids: CASSESNSHNQPQHF. The rearrangement uses TRBV6-5 and TRBJ1-5, with unresolved D. The germline V gene encodes CDR1 MNHEY and CDR2 SVGAGI. The V and J ends lost 5 bases and 4 bases respectively, with 15 bases between them. The CDR3 has 15 residues.

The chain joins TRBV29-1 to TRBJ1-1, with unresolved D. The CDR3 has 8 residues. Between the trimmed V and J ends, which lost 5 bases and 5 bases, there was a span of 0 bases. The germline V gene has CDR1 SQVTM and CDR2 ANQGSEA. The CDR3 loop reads CSVTEAFF. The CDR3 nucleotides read TGCAGCGTTACTGAAGCTTTCTTT.